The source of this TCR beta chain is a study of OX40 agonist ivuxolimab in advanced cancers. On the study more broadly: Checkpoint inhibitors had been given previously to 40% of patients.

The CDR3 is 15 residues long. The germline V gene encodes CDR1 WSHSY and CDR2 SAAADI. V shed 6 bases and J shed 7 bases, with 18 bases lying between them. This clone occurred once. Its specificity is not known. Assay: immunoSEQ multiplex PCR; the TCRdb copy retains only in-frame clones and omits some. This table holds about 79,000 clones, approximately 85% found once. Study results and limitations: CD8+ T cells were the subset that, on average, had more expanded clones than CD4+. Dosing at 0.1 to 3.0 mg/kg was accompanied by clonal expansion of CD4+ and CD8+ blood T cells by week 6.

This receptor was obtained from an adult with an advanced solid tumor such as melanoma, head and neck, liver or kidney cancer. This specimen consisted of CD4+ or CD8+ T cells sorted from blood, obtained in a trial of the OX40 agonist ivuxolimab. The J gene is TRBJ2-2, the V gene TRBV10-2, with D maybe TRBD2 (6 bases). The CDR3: CASRTVGGMGGELFF. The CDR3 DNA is TGCGCCAGCAGGACCGTCGGCGGGATGGGCGGGGAGCTGTTTTTT.